The T cell receptor beta chain under discussion was sequenced for a study of tissue T cells after allogeneic stem cell transplantation. Sequencing was performed with immunoSEQ multiplex PCR; in TCRdb, only in-frame clones are kept and a portion is missing. The data show more than 40,000 clones, with 65% to 85% seen just once and 0.5% to 0.6% held by the top ten. Broader study findings: Within patients, tissue anatomy strongly shaped TCR repertoire composition. Limitations included a small, clinically heterogeneous cohort and limited sampling depth. Motif-based clustering found tissue-specific repertoire signatures shared across patients, though few clones were shared. Only a limited share of tissue TCRs appeared in blood or spleen.

Germline CDR1 is LGHNA and CDR2 is YSYQKL. This CDR3 region has 15 residues. V lost 0 bases, J lost 6 bases, and 5 bases stayed unmatched. This clone has more than one count but fewer than ten. Antigen unknown. Any gene name here is a mouse gene name. The observed sequence ends 1 residue before the CDR3 terminus, with the missing tail filled in from the germline J gene. Sequences were obtained from sorted cells pooled from one or two spleens. This TCR came from a pool of C57BL/6 mice in good health. This rearrangement joins TRBV2 to TRBJ2-1, with TRBD2 matching over 7 bases. The CDR3 bases that were read are TGTGCCAGCAGCCAAGATGGCCTGGGGGTTGCTGAGCAGTTC. Translation: CASSQDGLGVAEQF. The full CDR3 sequence reads CASSQDGLGVAEQFF.